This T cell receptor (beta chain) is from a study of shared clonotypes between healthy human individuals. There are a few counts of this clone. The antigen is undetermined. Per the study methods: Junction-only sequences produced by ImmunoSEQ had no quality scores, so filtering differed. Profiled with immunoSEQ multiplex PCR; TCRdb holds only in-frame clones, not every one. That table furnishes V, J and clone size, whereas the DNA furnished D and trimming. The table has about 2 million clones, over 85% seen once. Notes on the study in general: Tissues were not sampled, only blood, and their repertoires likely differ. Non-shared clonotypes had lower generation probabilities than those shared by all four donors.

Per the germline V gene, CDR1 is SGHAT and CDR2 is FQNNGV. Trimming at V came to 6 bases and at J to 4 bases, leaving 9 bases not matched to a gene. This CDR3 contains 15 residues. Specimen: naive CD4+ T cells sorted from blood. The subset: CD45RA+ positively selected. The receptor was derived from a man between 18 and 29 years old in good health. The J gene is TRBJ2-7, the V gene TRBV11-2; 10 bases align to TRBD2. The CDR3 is CASRQAGGPRYEQYF. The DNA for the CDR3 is TGTGCCAGCAGACAAGCGGGAGGGCCAAGGTACGAGCAGTACTTC.